The following is a T cell receptor beta chain sequence with its context. Sequenced by immunoSEQ multiplex PCR; TCRdb stores in-frame clones only, minus some. The sample yields 6,500 to 8,500 clones, about three quarters seen once. These data belong to a study of T cell clones after liver transplantation. Turning to the study itself: A pre-transplant mixed lymphocyte reaction with TCRbeta sequencing defined graft-donor-reactive clones followed in post-transplant blood. Timepoints were pre-transplant, pre-withdrawal, and after withdrawal was completed or failed.

Unstimulated PBMCs were sorted into CD3+CD4+ and CD3+CD8+ populations. This specimen was CD8+ T cells from blood, taken before liver transplant. This TCR derives from a human donor who received a liver transplant.

CDR3 bases: TGTGCCAGCCAAGGGCGTGTCACCGGGGAGCTGTTTTTT. It translates to CASQGRVTGELFF. J is TRBJ2-2 and V is TRBV11-3; D call uncertain. The CDR3 runs 13 residues. Germline loops: CDR1 SGHNT, CDR2 YENEEA. Trimming removed 8 bases at V and 4 bases at J, with 11 bases between. The whole variable domain, filled in from reference TRBV11-3 and TRBJ2-2, reads EAGVVQSPRYKIIEKKQPVAFWCNPISGHNTLYWYLQNLGQGPELLIRYENEEAVDDSQLPKDRFSAERLKGVDSTLKIQPAELGDSAVYLCASQGRVTGELFFGEGSRLTVL.